These T cell receptor beta chains were read from a single sample in a study of control samples from healthy donors and cancer patients. Profiling relied on immunoSEQ multiplex PCR, and the TCRdb table lists in-frame clones only, not all of them. The sample carries roughly 130,000 clones, 90% recorded once. The specimen sequenced was blood. The receptors here all came from a man younger than 35 in good health. Both conserved end residues are part of each CDR3. Fields, in order: clone size, V gene, D gene, J gene, CDR3 DNA, CDR3 protein. The D gene is left open where the match is weak. The listing skips clone size in some rows; elsewhere it reads once, few, many or a size class.

size: -; V: TRBV25-1; D: -; J: TRBJ1-1; DNA: TGTGCCAGCAGTGAGTCCGGGGCGGGGGACACTGAAGCTTTCTTT; CDR3: CASSESGAGDTEAFF
size: -; V: TRBV20-1; D: -; J: TRBJ1-5; DNA: TGCAGTGCTCGTGGCGGTACCAAAGATTCGGGCAATCAGCCCCAGCATTTT; CDR3: CSARGGTKDSGNQPQHF
size: -; V: TRBV19; D: TRBD2; J: TRBJ2-2; DNA: TGTGCCAGTAGTATGACTAGCGGTTTTAACACCGGGGAGCTGTTTTTT; CDR3: CASSMTSGFNTGELFF
size: -; V: TRBV3-1/TRBV3-2; D: TRBD1; J: TRBJ1-2; DNA: TGTGCCAGCAGCCCCCTGGGACAGGGGGTCGGCTACACCTTC; CDR3: CASSPLGQGVGYTF
size: once; V: TRBV12-5; D: TRBD2; J: TRBJ2-1; DNA: TGTGCTAGTGGTTTGTCGAGCGGGAGGGCCGCGCATGAGCAGTTCTTC; CDR3: CASGLSSGRAAHEQFF
size: -; V: TRBV6-1; D: -; J: TRBJ1-5; DNA: TGTGCCAGCAGTGAGGGGGGGGACACATATAGCAATCAGCCCCAGCATTTT; CDR3: CASSEGGDTYSNQPQHF
size: -; V: TRBV11-2; D: -; J: TRBJ2-1; DNA: TGTGCCAGCAGCTTGCTAGAAGACAATGAGCAGTTCTTC; CDR3: CASSLLEDNEQFF
size: -; V: TRBV5-1; D: -; J: TRBJ2-3; DNA: TGCGCCAGCAGCTTTATCTCATTTGGGACTGGGACAGATACGCAGTATTTT; CDR3: CASSFISFGTGTDTQYF
size: -; V: TRBV15; D: TRBD1; J: TRBJ2-1; DNA: TGTGCCATCCGGGACAGGATAAACGCCGGTGAGCAGTTCTTC; CDR3: CAIRDRINAGEQFF
size: few; V: TRBV6-2/TRBV6-3; D: -; J: TRBJ2-1; DNA: TGTGCCAGCAGTTACTTGTTGGAGCAGTTCTTC; CDR3: CASSYLLEQFF
size: -; V: TRBV29-1; D: -; J: TRBJ1-5; DNA: TGCAGCGTTGAGGGCCAGGGTCTCATTGATCAGCCCCAGCATTTT; CDR3: CSVEGQGLIDQPQHF
size: -; V: TRBV9; D: -; J: TRBJ2-1; DNA: TGTGCCAGCAGCGTAGCTGGGCTATCTGAGCAGTTCTTC; CDR3: CASSVAGLSEQFF
size: -; V: TRBV6-5; D: -; J: TRBJ1-5; DNA: TGTGCCAGCAGCCGCCTCTGGAGCAATCAGCCCCAGCATTTT; CDR3: CASSRLWSNQPQHF